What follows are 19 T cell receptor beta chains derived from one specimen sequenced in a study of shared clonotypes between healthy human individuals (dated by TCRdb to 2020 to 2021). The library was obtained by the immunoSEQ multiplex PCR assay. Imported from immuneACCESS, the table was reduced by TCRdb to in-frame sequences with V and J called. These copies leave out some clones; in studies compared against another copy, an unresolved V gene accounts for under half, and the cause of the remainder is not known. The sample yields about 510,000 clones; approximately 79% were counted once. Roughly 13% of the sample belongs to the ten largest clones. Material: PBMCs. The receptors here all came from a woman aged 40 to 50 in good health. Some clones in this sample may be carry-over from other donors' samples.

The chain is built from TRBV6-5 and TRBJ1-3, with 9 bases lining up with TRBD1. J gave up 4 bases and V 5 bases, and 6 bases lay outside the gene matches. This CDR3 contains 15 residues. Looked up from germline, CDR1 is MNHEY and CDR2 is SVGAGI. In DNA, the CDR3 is TGTGCCAGCAGTAGGGACAGGGTCACCGGAAACACCATATATTTT. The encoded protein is CASSRDRVTGNTIYF.

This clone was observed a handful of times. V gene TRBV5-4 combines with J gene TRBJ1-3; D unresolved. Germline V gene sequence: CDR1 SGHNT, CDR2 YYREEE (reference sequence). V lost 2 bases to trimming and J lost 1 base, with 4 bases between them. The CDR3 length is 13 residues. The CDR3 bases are TGTGCCAGCAGCTTCTCGTCTGGAAACACCATATATTTT. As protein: CASSFSSGNTIYF.

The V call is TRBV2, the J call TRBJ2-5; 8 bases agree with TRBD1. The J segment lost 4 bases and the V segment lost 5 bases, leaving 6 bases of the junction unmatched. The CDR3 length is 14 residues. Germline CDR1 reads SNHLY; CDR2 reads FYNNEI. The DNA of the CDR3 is TGTGCCAGCAGTTTTGTACAGGGGGGAGAGACCCAGTACTTC. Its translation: CASSFVQGGETQYF. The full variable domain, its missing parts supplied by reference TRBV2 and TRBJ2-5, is EPEVTQTPSHQVTQMGQEVILRCVPISNHLYFYWYRQILGQKVEFLVSFYNNEISEKSEIFDDQFSVERPDGSNFTLKIRSTKLEDSAMYFCASSFVQGGETQYFGPGTRLLVL.

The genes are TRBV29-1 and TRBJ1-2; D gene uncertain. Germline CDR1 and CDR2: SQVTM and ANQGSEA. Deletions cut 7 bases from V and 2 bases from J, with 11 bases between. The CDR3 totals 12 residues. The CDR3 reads CSALMTNYGYTF. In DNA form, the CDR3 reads TGCAGCGCACTTATGACCAACTATGGCTACACCTTC.

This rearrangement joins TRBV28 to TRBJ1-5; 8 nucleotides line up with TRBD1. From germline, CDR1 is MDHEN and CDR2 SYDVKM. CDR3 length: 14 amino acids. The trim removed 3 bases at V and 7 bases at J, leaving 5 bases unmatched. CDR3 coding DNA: TGTGCCAGCAGTTTTTCAGGGGGCGGGCAGCCCCAGCATTTT. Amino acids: CASSFSGGGQPQHF.

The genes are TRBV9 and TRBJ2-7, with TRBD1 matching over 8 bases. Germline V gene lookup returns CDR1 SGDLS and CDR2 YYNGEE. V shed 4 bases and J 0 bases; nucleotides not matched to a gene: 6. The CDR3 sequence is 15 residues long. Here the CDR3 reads CASSMTGDSSYEQYF. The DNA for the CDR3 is TGTGCCAGCAGCATGACAGGGGACAGCTCCTACGAGCAGTACTTC.

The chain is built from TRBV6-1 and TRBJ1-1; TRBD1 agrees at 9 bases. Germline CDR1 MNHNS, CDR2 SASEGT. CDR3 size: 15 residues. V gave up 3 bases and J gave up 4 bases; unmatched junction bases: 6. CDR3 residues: CASSDSTGGSTEAFF. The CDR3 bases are TGTGCCAGCAGTGACTCAACAGGGGGCAGCACTGAAGCTTTCTTT.

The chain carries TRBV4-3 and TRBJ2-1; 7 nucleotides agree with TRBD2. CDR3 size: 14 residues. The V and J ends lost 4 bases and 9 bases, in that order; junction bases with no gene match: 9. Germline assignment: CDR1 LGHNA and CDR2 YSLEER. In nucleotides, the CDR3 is TGCGCCAGCAGCCGCCAGGGAGGGCCGGGTGAGCAGTTCTTC. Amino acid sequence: CASSRQGGPGEQFF.

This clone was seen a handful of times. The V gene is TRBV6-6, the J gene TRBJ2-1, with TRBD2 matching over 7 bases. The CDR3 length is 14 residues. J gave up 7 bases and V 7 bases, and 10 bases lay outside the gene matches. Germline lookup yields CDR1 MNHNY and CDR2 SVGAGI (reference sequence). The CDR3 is CASNPEGGNNEQFF. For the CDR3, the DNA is TGTGCCAGCAACCCGGAGGGAGGGAATAATGAGCAGTTCTTC.

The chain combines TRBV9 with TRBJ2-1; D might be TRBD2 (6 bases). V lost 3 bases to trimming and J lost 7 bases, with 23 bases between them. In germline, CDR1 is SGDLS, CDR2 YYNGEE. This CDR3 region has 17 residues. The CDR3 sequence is CASSGRFGRGLGNEQFF. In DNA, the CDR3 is TGTGCCAGCAGCGGACGATTCGGGAGAGGCCTGGGAAATGAGCAGTTCTTC.

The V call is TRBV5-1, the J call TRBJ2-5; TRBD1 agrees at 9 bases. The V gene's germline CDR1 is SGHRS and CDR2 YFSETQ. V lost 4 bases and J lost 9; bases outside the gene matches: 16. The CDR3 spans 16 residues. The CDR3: CASSDLQGAGGPSQYF. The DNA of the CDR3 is TGCGCCAGCAGCGACCTACAGGGGGCGGGTGGGCCCTCCCAGTACTTC.

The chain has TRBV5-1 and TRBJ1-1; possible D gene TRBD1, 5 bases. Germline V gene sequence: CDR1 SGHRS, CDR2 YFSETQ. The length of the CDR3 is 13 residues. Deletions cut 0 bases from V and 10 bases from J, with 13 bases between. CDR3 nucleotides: TGCGCCAGCAGCTTGGGTGCGGACCAGGGAGCTTTCTTT. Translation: CASSLGADQGAFF.

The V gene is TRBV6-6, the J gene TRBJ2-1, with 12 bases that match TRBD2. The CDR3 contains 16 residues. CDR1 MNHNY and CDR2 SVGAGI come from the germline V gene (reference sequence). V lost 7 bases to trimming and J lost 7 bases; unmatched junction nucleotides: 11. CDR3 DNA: TGTGCCAGCACCCTGACTAGCGGGAGAACCTCGAATGAGCAGTTCTTC. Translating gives CASTLTSGRTSNEQFF.

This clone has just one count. In nucleotides, the CDR3 is TGCGCCAGCAGTGCGGCAGGGGGTGGCGGGAGTACGGATACGCAGTATTTT. Translated: CASSAAGGGGSTDTQYF. The chain recombines TRBV10-1 with TRBJ2-3; either TRBD1 or TRBD2 may fit D (7 bases each). The CDR3 extends over 17 amino acids. Germline CDR1 is WNHNN and CDR2 is SYGVQD (reference sequence). V lost 4 bases and J lost 6, with 23 bases in between.

DNA for the CDR3: TGTGCCAGCAGCCCGGCTCGGGAGACCCAGTACTTC. It is translated as CASSPARETQYF. The gene calls are TRBV7-6 and TRBJ2-5; no reliable D call. Germline V gene sequence: CDR1 SGHVS, CDR2 FNYEAQ. The CDR3 is 12 amino acids. Deletions cut 5 bases from V and 5 bases from J, with 9 bases between.

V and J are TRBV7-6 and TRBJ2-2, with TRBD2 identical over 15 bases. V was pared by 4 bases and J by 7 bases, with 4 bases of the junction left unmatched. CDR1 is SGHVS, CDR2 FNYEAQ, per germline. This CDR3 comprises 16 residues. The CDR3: CASSSGLAGGFGELFF. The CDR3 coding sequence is TGTGCCAGCAGCTCGGGACTAGCGGGAGGATTCGGGGAGCTGTTTTTT.

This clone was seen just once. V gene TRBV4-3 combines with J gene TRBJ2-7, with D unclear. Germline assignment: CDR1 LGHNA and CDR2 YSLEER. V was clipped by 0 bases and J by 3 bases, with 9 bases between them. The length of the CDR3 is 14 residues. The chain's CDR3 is CASSQELGSYEQYF. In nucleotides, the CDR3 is TGCGCCAGCAGCCAAGAGTTAGGAAGCTACGAGCAGTACTTC.

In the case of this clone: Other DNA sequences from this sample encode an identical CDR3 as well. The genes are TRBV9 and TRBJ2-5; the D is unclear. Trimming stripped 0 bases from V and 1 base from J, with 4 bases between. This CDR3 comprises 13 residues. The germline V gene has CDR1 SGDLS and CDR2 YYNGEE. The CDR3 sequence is CASSVAGQETQYF. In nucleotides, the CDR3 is TGTGCCAGCAGCGTAGCTGGCCAAGAGACCCAGTACTTC.

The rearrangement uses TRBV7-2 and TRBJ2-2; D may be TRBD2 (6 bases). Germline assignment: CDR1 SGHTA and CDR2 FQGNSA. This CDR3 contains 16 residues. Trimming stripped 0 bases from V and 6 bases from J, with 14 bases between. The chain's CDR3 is CASSLARLVNAGELFF. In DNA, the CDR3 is TGTGCCAGCAGCTTAGCACGACTAGTAAATGCCGGGGAGCTGTTTTTT.